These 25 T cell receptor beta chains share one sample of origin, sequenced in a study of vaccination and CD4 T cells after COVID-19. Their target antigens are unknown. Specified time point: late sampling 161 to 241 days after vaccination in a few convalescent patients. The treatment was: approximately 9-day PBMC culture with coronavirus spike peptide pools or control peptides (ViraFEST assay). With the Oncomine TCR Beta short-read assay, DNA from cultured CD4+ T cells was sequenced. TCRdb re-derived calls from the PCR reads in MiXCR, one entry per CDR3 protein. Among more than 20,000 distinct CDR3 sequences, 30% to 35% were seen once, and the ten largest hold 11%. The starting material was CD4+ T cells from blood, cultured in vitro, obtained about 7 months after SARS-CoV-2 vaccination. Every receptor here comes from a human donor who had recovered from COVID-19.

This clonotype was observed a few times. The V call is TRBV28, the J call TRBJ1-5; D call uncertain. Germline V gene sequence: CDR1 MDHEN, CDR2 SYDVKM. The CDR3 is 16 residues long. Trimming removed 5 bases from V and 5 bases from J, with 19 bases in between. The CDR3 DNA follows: TGTGCCAGCAGTCCCTTTGCCATCCCGGGCGATCAGCCCCAGCATTTT. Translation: CASSPFAIPGDQPQHF.

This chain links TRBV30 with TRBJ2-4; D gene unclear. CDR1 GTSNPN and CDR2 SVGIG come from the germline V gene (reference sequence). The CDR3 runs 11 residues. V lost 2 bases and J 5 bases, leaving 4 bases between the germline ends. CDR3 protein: CAWSIQNIQYF. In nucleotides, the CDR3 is TGTGCCTGGAGTATCCAAAACATTCAGTACTTC.

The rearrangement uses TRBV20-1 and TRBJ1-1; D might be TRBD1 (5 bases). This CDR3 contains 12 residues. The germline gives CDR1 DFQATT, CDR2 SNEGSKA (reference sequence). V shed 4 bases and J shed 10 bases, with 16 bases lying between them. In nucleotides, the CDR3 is TGCAGTGCTAAGGGGCACACTTTCGTAGCTTTCTTT. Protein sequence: CSAKGHTFVAFF.

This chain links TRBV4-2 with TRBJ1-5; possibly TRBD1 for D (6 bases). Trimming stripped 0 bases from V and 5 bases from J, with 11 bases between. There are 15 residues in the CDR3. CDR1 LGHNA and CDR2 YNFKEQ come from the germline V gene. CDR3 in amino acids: CASSQDPTGHQPQHF. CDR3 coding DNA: TGTGCCAGCAGCCAAGATCCGACAGGCCATCAGCCCCAGCATTTT.

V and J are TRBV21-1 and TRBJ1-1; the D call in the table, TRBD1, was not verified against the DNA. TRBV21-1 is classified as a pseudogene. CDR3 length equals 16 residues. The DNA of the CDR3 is TGTGCCAGCAGCAAACTGTTACAGGGGACGAACACTGAAGCTTTCTTT. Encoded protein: CASSKLLQGTNTEAFF.

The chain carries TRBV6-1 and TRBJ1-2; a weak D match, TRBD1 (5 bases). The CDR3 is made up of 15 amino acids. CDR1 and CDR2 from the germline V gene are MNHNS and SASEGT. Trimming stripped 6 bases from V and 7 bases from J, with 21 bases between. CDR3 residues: CASRTPGTPLRGYTF. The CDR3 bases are TGTGCCAGCAGGACACCAGGGACTCCGTTGCGTGGCTACACCTTC.

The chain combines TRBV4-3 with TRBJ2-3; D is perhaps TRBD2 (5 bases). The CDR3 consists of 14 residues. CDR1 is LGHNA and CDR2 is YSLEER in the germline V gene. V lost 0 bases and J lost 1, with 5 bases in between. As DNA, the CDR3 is TGCGCCAGCAGCCAAGATAGCGGCACAGATACGCAGTATTTT. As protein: CASSQDSGTDTQYF.

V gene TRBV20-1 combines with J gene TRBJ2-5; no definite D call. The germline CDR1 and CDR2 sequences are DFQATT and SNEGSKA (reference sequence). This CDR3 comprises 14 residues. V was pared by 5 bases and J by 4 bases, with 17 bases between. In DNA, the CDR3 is TGCAGTGCTGCCCCGGATGTGGGCTTAGAGACCCAGTACTTC. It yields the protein CSAAPDVGLETQYF.

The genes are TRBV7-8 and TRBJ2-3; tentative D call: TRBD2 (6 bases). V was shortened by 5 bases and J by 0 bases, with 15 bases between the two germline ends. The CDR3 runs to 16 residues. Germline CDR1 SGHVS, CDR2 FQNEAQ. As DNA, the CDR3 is TGTGCCAGCAGCCATACGGGGGTCGGAAGCACAGATACGCAGTATTTT. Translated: CASSHTGVGSTDTQYF.

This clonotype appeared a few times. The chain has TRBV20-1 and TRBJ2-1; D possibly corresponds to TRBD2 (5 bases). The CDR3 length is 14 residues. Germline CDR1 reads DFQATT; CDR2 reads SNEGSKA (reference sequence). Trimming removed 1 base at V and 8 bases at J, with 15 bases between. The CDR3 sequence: CSARGALASDEQFF. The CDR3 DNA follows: TGCAGTGCTAGAGGCGCGCTAGCATCGGATGAGCAGTTCTTC.

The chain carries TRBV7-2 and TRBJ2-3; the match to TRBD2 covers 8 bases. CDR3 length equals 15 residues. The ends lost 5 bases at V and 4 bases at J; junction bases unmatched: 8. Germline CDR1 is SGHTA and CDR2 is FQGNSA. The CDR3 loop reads CASSTSGRASDTQYF. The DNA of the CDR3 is TGTGCCAGCAGCACCTCCGGGAGGGCCTCAGATACGCAGTATTTT. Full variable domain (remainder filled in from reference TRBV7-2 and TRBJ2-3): GAGVSQSPSNKVTEKGKDVELRCDPISGHTALYWYRQSLGQGLEFLIYFQGNSAPDKSGLPSDRFSAERTGGSVSTLTIQRTQQEDSAVYLCASSTSGRASDTQYFGPGTRLTVL.

The DNA of the CDR3 is TGTGCCAGCAGTGCTCCGGGACTAGCTACGGATGAGCAGTTCTTC. Its translation is CASSAPGLATDEQFF. The chain combines TRBV28 with TRBJ2-1; 9 positions agree with TRBD2. With V trimmed by 5 bases and J by 8 bases, 10 bases remained unmatched. The CDR3 sequence is 15 residues long. Germline V gene lookup returns CDR1 MDHEN and CDR2 SYDVKM.

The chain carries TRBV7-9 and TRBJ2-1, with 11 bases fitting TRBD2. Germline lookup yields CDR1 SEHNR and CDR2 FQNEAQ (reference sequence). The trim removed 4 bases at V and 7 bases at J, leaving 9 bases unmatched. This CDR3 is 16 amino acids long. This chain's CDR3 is CASSSRLAGGENEQFF. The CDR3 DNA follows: TGTGCCAGCAGCTCCCGTCTAGCGGGGGGAGAAAATGAGCAGTTCTTC.

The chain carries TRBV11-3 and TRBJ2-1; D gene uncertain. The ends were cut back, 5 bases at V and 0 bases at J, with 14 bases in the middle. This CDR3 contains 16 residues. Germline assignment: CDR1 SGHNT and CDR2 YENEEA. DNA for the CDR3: TGTGCCAGCAGCCCATACCGATCTAGCTCCTACAATGAGCAGTTCTTC. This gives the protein CASSPYRSSSYNEQFF.

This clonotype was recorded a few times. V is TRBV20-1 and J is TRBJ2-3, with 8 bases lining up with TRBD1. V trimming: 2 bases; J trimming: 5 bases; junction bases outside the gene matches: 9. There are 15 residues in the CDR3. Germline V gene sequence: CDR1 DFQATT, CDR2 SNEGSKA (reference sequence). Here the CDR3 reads CSARQGAASQDTQYF. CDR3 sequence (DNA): TGCAGTGCTAGACAGGGGGCCGCTAGCCAAGATACGCAGTATTTT.

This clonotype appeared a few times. The CDR3 is CSAVPGQYYGYTF. CDR3 bases: TGCAGTGCTGTCCCGGGACAGTACTATGGCTACACCTTC. This rearrangement joins TRBV20-1 to TRBJ1-2; 7 bases line up with TRBD1. J gave up 3 bases and V 5 bases, and 6 bases lay outside the gene matches. The length of the CDR3 is 13 residues. Germline loops: CDR1 DFQATT, CDR2 SNEGSKA (reference sequence).

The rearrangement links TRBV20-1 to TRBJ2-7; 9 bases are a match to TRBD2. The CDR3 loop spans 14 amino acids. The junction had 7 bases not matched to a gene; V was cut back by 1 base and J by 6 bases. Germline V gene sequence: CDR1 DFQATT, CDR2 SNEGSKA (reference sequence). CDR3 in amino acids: CSARVGGGVGEQYF. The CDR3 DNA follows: TGCAGTGCTAGAGTGGGCGGGGGGGTGGGCGAGCAGTACTTC.

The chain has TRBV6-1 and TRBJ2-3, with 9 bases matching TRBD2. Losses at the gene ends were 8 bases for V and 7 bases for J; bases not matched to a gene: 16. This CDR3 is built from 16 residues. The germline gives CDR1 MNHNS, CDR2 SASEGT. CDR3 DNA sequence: TGTGCCAGCGGAAAAAGTGTGCGGGGGGGCGTATATACGCAGTATTTT. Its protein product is CASGKSVRGGVYTQYF.

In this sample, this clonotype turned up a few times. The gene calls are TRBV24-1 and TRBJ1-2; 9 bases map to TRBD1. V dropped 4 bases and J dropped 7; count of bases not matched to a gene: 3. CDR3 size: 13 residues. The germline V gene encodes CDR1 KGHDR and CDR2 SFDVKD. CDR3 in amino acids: CATSDGTGFGYTF. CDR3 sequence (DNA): TGTGCCACCAGTGACGGGACAGGGTTTGGCTACACCTTC.

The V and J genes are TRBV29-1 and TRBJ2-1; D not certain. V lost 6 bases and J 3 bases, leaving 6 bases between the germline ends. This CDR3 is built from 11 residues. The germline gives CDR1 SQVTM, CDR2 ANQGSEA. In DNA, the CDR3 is TGCAGCGTAGGAGACTACAATGAGCAGTTCTTC. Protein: CSVGDYNEQFF.

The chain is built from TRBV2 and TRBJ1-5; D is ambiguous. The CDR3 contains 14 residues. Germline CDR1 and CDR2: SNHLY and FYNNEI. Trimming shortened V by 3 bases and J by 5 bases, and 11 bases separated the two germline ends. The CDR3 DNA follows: TGTGCCAGCAGTGACTTTGGTAGGGATCAGCCCCAGCATTTT. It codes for CASSDFGRDQPQHF.

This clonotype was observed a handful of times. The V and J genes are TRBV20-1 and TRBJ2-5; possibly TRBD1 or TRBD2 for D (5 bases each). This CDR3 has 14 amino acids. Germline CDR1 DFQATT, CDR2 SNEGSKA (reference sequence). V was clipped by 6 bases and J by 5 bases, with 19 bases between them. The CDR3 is CSAFGPGRQETQYF. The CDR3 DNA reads TGCAGTGCGTTCGGTCCGGGGCGTCAGGAGACCCAGTACTTC.

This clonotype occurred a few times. This chain's CDR3 is CSARYAGTGVQETQYF. CDR3 in DNA: TGCAGTGCTAGATACGCCGGGACAGGGGTCCAAGAGACCCAGTACTTC. The gene calls are TRBV20-1 and TRBJ2-5, with 10 bases identical to TRBD1. The germline V gene has CDR1 DFQATT and CDR2 SNEGSKA (reference sequence). V lost 2 bases to trimming and J lost 1 base; unmatched junction nucleotides: 7. The CDR3 has 16 residues.

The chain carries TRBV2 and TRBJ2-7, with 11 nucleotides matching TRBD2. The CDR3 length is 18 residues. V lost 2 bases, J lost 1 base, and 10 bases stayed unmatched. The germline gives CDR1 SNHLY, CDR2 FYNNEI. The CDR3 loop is CASSESPGLADLSYEQYF. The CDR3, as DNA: TGTGCCAGCAGTGAAAGTCCGGGACTAGCGGATCTATCCTACGAGCAGTACTTC.

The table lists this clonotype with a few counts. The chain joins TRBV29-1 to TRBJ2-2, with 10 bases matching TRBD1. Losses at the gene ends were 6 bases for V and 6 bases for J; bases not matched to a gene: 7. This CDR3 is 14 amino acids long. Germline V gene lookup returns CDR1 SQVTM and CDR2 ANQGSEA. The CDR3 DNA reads TGCAGCGTAGGGACAGGGGACGGCGCCGGGGAGCTGTTTTTT. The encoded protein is CSVGTGDGAGELFF.